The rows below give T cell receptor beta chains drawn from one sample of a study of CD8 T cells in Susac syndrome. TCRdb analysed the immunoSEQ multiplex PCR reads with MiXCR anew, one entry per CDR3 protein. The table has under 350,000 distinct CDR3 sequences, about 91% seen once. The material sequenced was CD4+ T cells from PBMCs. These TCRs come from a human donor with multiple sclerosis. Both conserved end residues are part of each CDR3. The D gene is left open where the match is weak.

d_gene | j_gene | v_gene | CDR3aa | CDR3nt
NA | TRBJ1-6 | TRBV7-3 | CASSKDGYNSPLHF | TGTGCCAGCAGCAAGGACGGCTATAATTCACCCCTCCACTTT
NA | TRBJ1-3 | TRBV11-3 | CASSLGLPSGNTIYF | TGTGCCAGCAGTCTGGGGCTTCCCTCTGGAAACACCATATATTTT
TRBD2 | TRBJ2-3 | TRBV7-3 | CASATKPIAGGHADTQYF | TGTGCCAGCGCGACCAAGCCAATAGCGGGGGGGCACGCAGATACGCAGTATTTT
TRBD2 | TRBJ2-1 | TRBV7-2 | CASSLAGLADNEQFF | TGTGCCAGCAGCTTAGCGGGACTAGCCGACAATGAGCAGTTCTTC
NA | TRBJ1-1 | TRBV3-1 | CASSRTERNTEAFF | TGTGCCAGCAGTAGGACAGAACGGAACACTGAAGCTTTCTTT
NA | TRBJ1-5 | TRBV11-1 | CASSPGPGDQPQHF | TGTGCCAGCAGCCCAGGGCCCGGCGATCAGCCCCAGCATTTT
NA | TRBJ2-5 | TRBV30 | CAWSVPRGALRETQYF | TGTGCCTGGAGTGTACCAAGAGGGGCCCTCCGGGAGACCCAGTACTTC
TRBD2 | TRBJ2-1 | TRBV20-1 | CSARGLAGPSYNEQFF | TGCAGTGCTAGGGGACTAGCGGGCCCCTCCTACAATGAGCAGTTCTTC
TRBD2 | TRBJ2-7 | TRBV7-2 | CASSLGLAGYHEQYF | TGTGCCAGCAGCTTAGGCCTAGCGGGATACCACGAGCAGTACTTC
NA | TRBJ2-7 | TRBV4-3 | CASSQVGGGVPSEQYF | TGCGCCAGCAGCCAAGTTGGGGGGGGCGTCCCGTCTGAGCAGTACTTC